A single sample gave rise to the 10 T cell receptor beta chains below, sequenced in a study of blood T cell repertoires in COVID-19. Data came from immunoSEQ multiplex PCR; TCRdb stores just in-frame clones and leaves some out. This sample has 270,000 or so clones; roughly 84% occur once, and the top ten carry approximately 3.1%. The specimen sequenced was peripheral blood. These receptors came from a woman aged 18-29 years with acute or convalescent COVID-19.

The V gene is TRBV18, the J gene TRBJ1-3; the match to TRBD1 covers 7 bases. V lost 3 bases, J lost 2 bases, and 4 bases stayed unmatched. The germline V gene has CDR1 KGHSH and CDR2 LQKENI. The CDR3 is made up of 15 amino acids. CDR3 region: CASSPLTGTGNTIYF. Written as DNA, the CDR3 is TGTGCCAGCTCACCTTTGACAGGGACTGGAAACACCATATATTTT.

The chain uses TRBV7-2 and TRBJ1-2; D may be TRBD1 (5 bases). The CDR3 spans 13 residues. V gave up 3 bases and J gave up 4 bases, with 9 bases separating them. Germline CDR1 and CDR2: SGHTA and FQGNSA. The CDR3 is CASSLQGIYGYTF. CDR3 nucleotides: TGTGCCAGCAGCTTGCAGGGTATCTATGGCTACACCTTC.

The chain carries TRBV7-6 and TRBJ1-3; perhaps TRBD1 as D (6 bases). Per the germline V gene, CDR1 is SGHVS and CDR2 is FNYEAQ. The germline V and J ends were trimmed by 5 bases and 0 bases, with 14 bases remaining between them. There are 16 residues in the CDR3. CDR3 bases: TGTGCCAGCAGCCAAACGTCAGGGGACTCTGGAAACACCATATATTTT. Translated, it gives CASSQTSGDSGNTIYF.

The chain carries TRBV18 and TRBJ2-7, with a weak D call TRBD1 (5 bases). Trimming shortened V by 3 bases and J by 2 bases, and 11 bases separated the two germline ends. This CDR3 contains 14 residues. Germline assignment: CDR1 KGHSH and CDR2 LQKENI. CDR3 in amino acids: CASSPDTKAYEQYF. CDR3 coding DNA: TGTGCCAGCTCACCGGACACCAAGGCCTACGAGCAGTACTTC.

V is TRBV5-6 and J is TRBJ2-7, with D possibly matching TRBD2 (6 bases). Germline V gives CDR1 SGHDT, CDR2 YYEEEE. The CDR3 length is 14 residues. The V end was cut by 7 bases, the J end by 2 bases, with 16 bases between. The CDR3: CASVRRAGAYEQYF. CDR3 coding DNA: TGTGCCAGCGTACGGAGGGCCGGGGCCTACGAGCAGTACTTC.

The chain is built from TRBV10-2 and TRBJ1-4; D call uncertain. V was pared by 7 bases and J by 4 bases, with 10 bases between. The CDR3 totals 13 residues. CDR1 and CDR2 from the germline V gene are WSHSY and SAAADI. The CDR3 here is CASNRGINEKLFF. CDR3 nucleotides: TGCGCCAGCAATCGGGGAATTAATGAAAAACTGTTTTTT.

The chain recombines TRBV7-2 with TRBJ2-1; 10 bases line up with TRBD2. With 4 bases clipped from V and 3 bases from J, the junction kept 9 bases outside the gene matches. Germline V lookup: CDR1 SGHTA, CDR2 FQGNSA. This CDR3 spans 17 amino acids. The CDR3 DNA reads as TGTGCCAGCAGCTCTCCTGTGGGACTAGCGAGCTACAATGAGCAGTTCTTC. This gives the protein CASSSPVGLASYNEQFF.

The chain joins TRBV7-6 to TRBJ2-2; D is unresolved. The V end lost 3 bases, the J end lost 1 base, and 6 bases lay between the germline ends. This CDR3 is 14 amino acids long. Germline V lookup: CDR1 SGHVS, CDR2 FNYEAQ. Here the CDR3 DNA reads TGTGCCAGCAGCTTGGCGGAGAACACCGGGGAGCTGTTTTTT. Its protein is CASSLAENTGELFF. Based on the CDR3 plus reference TRBV7-6 and TRBJ2-2, the full variable domain is GAGVSQSPRYKVTKRGQDVALRCDPISGHVSLYWYRQALGQGPEFLTYFNYEAQQDKSGLPNDRFSAERPEGSISTLTIQRTEQRDSAMYRCASSLAENTGELFFGEGSRLTVL.

The chain combines TRBV19 with TRBJ1-6; TRBD1 is a possible D gene (5 bases). There are 13 residues in the CDR3. The germline V gene encodes CDR1 LNHDA and CDR2 SQIVND (reference sequence). V lost 5 bases, J lost 9 bases, and 11 bases lay in between. The CDR3 DNA follows: TGTGCCAGTAGTCTCCCGGGGGTTTCACCCCTCCACTTT. Translated, it gives CASSLPGVSPLHF. The whole variable domain, remainder taken from reference TRBV19 and TRBJ1-6, is DGGITQSPKYLFRKEGQNVTLSCEQNLNHDAMYWYRQDPGQGLRLIYYSQIVNDFQKGDIAEGYSVSREKKESFPLTVTSAQKNPTAFYLCASSLPGVSPLHFGNGTRLTVT.

The chain uses TRBV11-2 and TRBJ2-1; perhaps TRBD2 as D (6 bases). The CDR3 extends over 18 amino acids. Trimming left V 3 bases short and J 7 bases short, with 25 bases between. The germline CDR1 and CDR2 sequences are SGHAT and FQNNGV. CDR3 DNA: TGTGCCAGCAGCTTGGGACCATACAGCGGGCGAAGTGGGAATGAGCAGTTCTTC. Translating gives CASSLGPYSGRSGNEQFF.